The text below deals with one TCR beta chain. What it binds is unknown. The data were obtained in a study of Tregs in tolerant kidney transplant recipients. The table came from immunoSEQ multiplex PCR; TCRdb's copy has only in-frame clones and leaves some out. Here the sample spans 80,000 to 90,000 clones, around nine tenths being singletons. Trimming shortened V by 0 bases and J by 1 base, and 5 bases separated the two germline ends. CDR1 and CDR2 from the germline V gene are SGHDT and YYEEEE. The CDR3 runs to 14 residues. Unstimulated regulatory T cells (CD4+CD25+CD127-), CD4+CD25- non-regulatory cells, CD4 and CD8 cells were FACS-sorted from thawed PBMCs. Study findings and constraints: Activated donor B cell expansion appeared to reveal the most relevant donor-specific TCRbeta repertoire. Findings come from small patient numbers and require larger validation.

Sequences were obtained from CD8+ T cells from blood. The genes are TRBV5-6 and TRBJ2-1, with no clear D. This receptor was identified in a human donor in good health. CDR3 sequence (DNA): TGTGCCAGCAGCTTGGCGAGGTCCTACAATGAGCAGTTCTTC. Encoded protein: CASSLARSYNEQFF.